A single T cell receptor (beta chain) is shown here with its context. The record originates from a study of blood T cells in healthy people across ages. CDR3 length equals 15 residues. V was pared by 5 bases and J by 0 bases, with 11 bases between. The V gene's germline CDR1 is SGHVS and CDR2 FQNEAQ. Through a sample-barcoded 5' primer and a J-beta primer mix, a second PCR was run for roughly 6 to 11 cycles. No fewer than 3 million CDR3-containing paired-end reads came from each sample. MiXCR was run by TCRdb on the 5' RACE reads, yielding one entry per CDR3 protein. Found here are 1.2 million to 1.5 million distinct CDR3 sequences, approximately 60% of them singletons; the top ten hold over 5%.

The TCR was taken from a man aged 18-30 years in good health. This chain joins TRBV7-8 and TRBJ2-1, with unresolved D. What was sequenced was blood. The CDR3, as DNA: TGTGCCAGCAGCCCAGACGGCCACTCCTACAATGAGCAGTTCTTC. Translated: CASSPDGHSYNEQFF.